The entry that follows covers one T cell receptor (beta chain) sequence. Antigen: not known. The data are from a study of vaccination and CD4 T cells after COVID-19. Noted treatment: approximately nine-day PBMC culture with coronavirus spike peptide pools or control peptides (ViraFEST assay). It was after 10 days of culture that CD4+ T cells were isolated by negative selection. Sequenced with the Oncomine TCR Beta short-read assay was DNA taken from cultured CD4+ T cells. TCRdb re-called the PCR reads through MiXCR, storing one row per CDR3 protein. The table includes some 18,000 distinct CDR3 sequences, around 58% detected once. Germline-derived CDR1 and CDR2 are MNHNS and SASEGT. Trimming removed 2 bases at V and 4 bases at J, with 9 bases between. The CDR3 has 13 amino acids.

This receptor was identified in a human donor who had recovered from COVID-19. Sequenced material: CD4+ T cells from blood, cultured in vitro. The V call is TRBV6-1, the J call TRBJ2-7; D gene uncertain. Here the CDR3 DNA reads TGTGCCAGCAGTGAAAATTTTCGGTACGAGCAGTACTTC. It is translated as CASSENFRYEQYF.